This T cell receptor (beta chain) originates from a study of blood T cell repertoires in COVID-19 (dated by TCRdb to 2018 to 2021). Regarding the research as a whole: Collaborator samples came from the United States, Italy and Spain and covered acute and convalescent phases of COVID-19. The material from the prospective study consisted of cDNA or gDNA derived from T cells, B-cell-depleted T cells, or PBMCs. The dataset comprised deeply sampled blood TCRbeta repertoires from subjects exposed to, actively infected with, or recovered from COVID-19. A freely available public database, intended as a resource for researchers studying the immune response to SARS-CoV-2, is where the repertoires were released. The samples were drawn from the first 160 participants of the ongoing ImmuneRACE study and from 1,254 subjects provided by 6 global collaborators. The sample metadata nearly always contained a de-identified subject ID, COVID-19 status, age in years and sex. Where available, HLA class I and class II types were taken from metadata supplied by the sample provider and were not determined by assay-based typing.

A note on this clone: There is no known antigen for this receptor. It has no much larger one-base neighbor in the sample; base qualities were not kept.

What the study reported, not specific to this receptor: The quantity of clinical and demographic metadata differed by source and by participant and was supplied without curation.

The immunoSEQ Assay, a bias-controlled multiplex PCR, was used to amplify TCRbeta CDR3 regions from genomic DNA. The authors' pipeline ran thus. Within the assay, amplification of reference gene primers was used to estimate how many nucleated cells each sample contained. Sequence reads were collapsed and filtered to measure the absolute abundance of every unique TCRbeta CDR3 rearrangement. Productive Simpson clonality was computed per sample as the square root of Simpson's diversity index over productive rearrangements. The source is immuneACCESS, and TCRdb retained only in-frame sequences with V and J called. Part of the clones is not carried over; for the studies checked, unresolved V genes explain less than half of this, and the remainder is unexplained. Clone size and the V and J calls come from that table; the DNA yielded D and trimming. This sample has roughly 37,000 clones in its table, and more than 70% of those were observed once. The ten largest clones add up to 30% to 35% of the sample.

Each collaborating institution followed its own protocols to collect whole blood in K2EDTA tubes. Collaborator samples were shipped for TCRbeta analysis as frozen whole blood, isolated PBMCs, or DNA extracted from either sample type. This sequence was found in a man aged 60 to 69 with acute or convalescent COVID-19. Sample: peripheral blood.

The bases are TGTGCCAGCAGCCAGGGCGGGGGATCAGTCACAGATACGCAGTATTTT. Its coded protein is CASSQGGGSVTDTQYF. Recombination joined TRBV3-1 (or the pseudogene TRBV3-2) with TRBJ2-3; the central 7 bases match TRBD2. Including cysteine and phenylalanine, the CDR3 has 16 amino acids. Kept here is only the CDR3 DNA, which spans 48 bases and is read in frame from base 1. From V the trimming removes 3 bases and from J it removes 2 bases, while the gene matches leave 8 bases of the junction unaccounted for. Taken from the germline V gene (reference sequence), the CDR1 and CDR2 loops are LGHDT and YNNKEL.